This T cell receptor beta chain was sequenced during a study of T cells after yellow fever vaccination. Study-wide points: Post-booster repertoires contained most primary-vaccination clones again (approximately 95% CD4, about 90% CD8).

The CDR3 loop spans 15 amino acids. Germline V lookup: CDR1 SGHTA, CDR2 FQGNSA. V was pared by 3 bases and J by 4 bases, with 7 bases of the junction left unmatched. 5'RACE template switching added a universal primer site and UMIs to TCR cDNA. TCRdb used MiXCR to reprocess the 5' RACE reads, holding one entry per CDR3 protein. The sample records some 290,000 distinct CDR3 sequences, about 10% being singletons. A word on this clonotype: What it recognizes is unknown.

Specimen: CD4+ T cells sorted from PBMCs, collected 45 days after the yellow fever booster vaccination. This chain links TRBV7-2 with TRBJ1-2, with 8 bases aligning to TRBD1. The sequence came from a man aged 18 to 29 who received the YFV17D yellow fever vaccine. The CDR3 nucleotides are TGTGCCAGCAGCTTGACAGGGGAACCTAGCTATGGCTACACCTTC. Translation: CASSLTGEPSYGYTF.